This T cell receptor (beta chain) was observed in a study of shared clonotypes between healthy human individuals (dated by TCRdb to the early 2020s). Regarding the research as a whole: A couple of women and three men aged 18 to 49 years were included in the cohort. For each donor, CD4 naive and CD4 memory were each run on three plates, CD8 naive on two plates, and CD8 memory on one plate. The study deeply sequenced blood TCR repertoires of roughly five healthy adults to estimate repertoire size and the extent of clonotype sharing between individuals. To increase sequencing depth and limit assay-specific biases, different laboratories used diverse techniques to prepare libraries and sequence TCR repertoires. Between about 0.94 and 10 billion PBMCs per donor were obtained by leukapheresis.

On this clone itself: Its target antigen remains unknown. One base away there is no much larger clone; base qualities are not given.

TCR CDR3 regions were amplified from genomic DNA by multiplex PCR using the deep immunoSEQ assay. Extracted genomic DNA from each cell subset was spread evenly across all wells of several immunoSEQ 96-well plates, with each plate serving as a replicate. Each replicate PCR for sorted subsets received 200 ng genomic DNA, equal to roughly 29,000 T cell genomes. Purified libraries were measured with a Qubit 3.0 fluorometer, size-checked on a Bioanalyzer 2100, and measured again with the KAPA Library Quantification kit. Every immunoSEQ 96-well plate was sequenced on a separate single-read 150-cycle Illumina NextSeq 550 flow cell. As for how the authors treated the data: Because the immunoSEQ output held only junctional sequences and lacked quality scores, the filtering could not match the filtering applied to full-length reads. To assign V/J genes and CDR3, sequences were annotated against IMGT germline references using PyIR, a Python wrapper for IgBLAST v1.9. Reads with weak V/J assignments (E-value above 1e-6), missing CDR3, stop codons, out-of-frame junctions, or ambiguous translated residues were removed. V3J clonotypes were defined by identical inferred V gene, J gene, and CDR3 amino acid sequence. Percentage overlap between repertoires was computed as shared unique clonotypes divided by the size of the smaller repertoire. Three approaches were used to assess repertoire richness: RTK rarefaction, the Chao1 estimator, and Recon v2.1 estimates of unobserved clonotypes. OLGA was used to compute generation probabilities for all TCRbeta clonotypes that the gDNA method yielded from a handful of donors. Drawn from immuneACCESS, this table holds only the in-frame rearrangements with V and J called that TCRdb kept. Clones are partly lost; checked studies trace under half to an unresolved V gene and leave the rest unexplained. The V and J calls and clone size come from that table; D and trimming were worked out from the DNA. A total of about 1,900,000 clones appear in this sample, roughly 94% of them only once. The ten largest clones capture 0.95% to 1.5% of the sample.

Broad study findings and their caveats: Pairwise subsampling indicated that sequencing depth was expected to affect the degree of clonotype sharing among donors. Sampling was limited to blood, and TCR repertoires in tissue likely differ from TCR repertoires in blood. Because the study included only a small number of donors, the genetic and exposure-history diversity represented was limited. Larger estimated clonotype richness was generally found for naive subsets than for memory subsets. Rarefaction of sorted-subset datasets indicated incomplete sequencing despite the large sequencing depth. Approximately 4.8% of naive CD4, 3.5% of naive CD8, 2% to 2.5% of memory CD4, and 0.35% to 0.5% of memory CD8 clonotypes were shared across several donors. Higher generation probabilities were observed for clonotypes shared by all four sorted-subset donors than for non-shared clonotypes.

Inclusive of the bounding cysteine and phenylalanine, the CDR3 is 14 residues long. Of the read, only the CDR3 DNA is kept; its 42 bases are in frame from base 1. The germline V gene (reference sequence) specifies MNHEY as CDR1 and SMNVEV as CDR2. At the junction V is shortened by 6 bases and J by 5 bases, with 16 bases in between. CD8 naive samples consisted of CD45RO-negative cells that were positively selected for CCR7, yielding a CD45RA+CCR7+ population without TemRA cells. The donors were healthy, HIV-negative adults with no recently reported acute infections or vaccinations. Only Caucasian adults living in Nashville, Tennessee, USA were represented among the donors. After blood collection by leukapheresis, PBMCs were isolated using Ficoll-Histopaque density gradient centrifugation and then cryopreserved in the vapor phase of liquid nitrogen. Analytical flow cytometry was used to check the purity and quantity of every magnetically sorted T cell population. Each sorted fraction had its genomic DNA isolated and then quantified by UV absorbance on a Nanodrop 2000c.

This chain joins TRBV27 to TRBJ2-5, with a tentative D gene TRBD1 over 6 matching bases. This receptor was identified in a man aged 18 to 35 in good health. Sequenced material: naive CD8+ T cells sorted from blood. In light of the paper, this sample's cell subset or site label describes: CD45RA+CCR7+. The CDR3 reads CASSPGDTAETQYF. The nucleotide sequence reads TGTGCCAGCAGCCCAGGGGATACAGCCGAGACCCAGTACTTC.